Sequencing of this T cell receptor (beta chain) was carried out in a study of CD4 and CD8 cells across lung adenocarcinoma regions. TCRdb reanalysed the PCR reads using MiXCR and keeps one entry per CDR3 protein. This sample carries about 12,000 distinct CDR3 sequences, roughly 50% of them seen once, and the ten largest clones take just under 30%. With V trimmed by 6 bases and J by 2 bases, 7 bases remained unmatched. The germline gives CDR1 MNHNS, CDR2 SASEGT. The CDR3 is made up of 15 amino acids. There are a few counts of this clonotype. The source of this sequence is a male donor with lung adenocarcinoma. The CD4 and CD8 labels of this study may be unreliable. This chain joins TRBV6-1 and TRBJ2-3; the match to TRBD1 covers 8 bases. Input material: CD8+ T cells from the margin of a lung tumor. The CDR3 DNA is TGTGCCAGCAGAAATGCAGGGGGCTACACAGATACGCAGTATTTT. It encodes CASRNAGGYTDTQYF.